The text below deals with one T cell receptor beta chain. Its antigen is still unknown. Primers: 60 Vbeta forward and 13 Jbeta reverse. The method was immunoSEQ multiplex PCR; TCRdb's version includes in-frame clones alone and lacks a portion of them. Of approximately 100,000 clones listed, roughly three fifths are singletons. The data stem from a study of cytomegalovirus exposure and HLA in healthy donors. Study in general: Researchers found that approximately 77% of a few hundred genotyped donors fell within the Caucasian-associated ancestry cluster. Study-wide results and limits: In a later analysis, HLA-associated TCR beta chains were more clonally expanded than equally common others. Likely technical artifact: a cluster of highly shared sequence variants. A later examination showed that TCR association rates differed by HLA locus, with DRB1 most and HLA-C fewest.

The sequenced material came from PBMCs. This clonotype originated in a man aged 25-45 years in good health and CMV-seropositive.

DNA of the CDR3: TGTGCCTCGAATGGGGGCTCCGGTGAAAAACTGTTTTTT. It translates to CASNGGSGEKLFF. The rearrangement uses TRBV30 and TRBJ1-4, with a possible D match to TRBD1 (6 bases). Trimming took off 7 bases at V and 7 bases at J, with 16 bases between the two ends. The CDR3 consists of 13 residues. Germline V gene lookup returns CDR1 GTSNPN and CDR2 SVGIG (reference sequence).